These T cell receptor beta chains were read from a single sample in a study of shared clonotypes between healthy human individuals. Profiled with immunoSEQ multiplex PCR; TCRdb holds only in-frame clones, not every one. The sample yields about 1.1 million clones, roughly 77% seen once. What was sequenced was memory CD4+ T cells from PBMCs. The receptor source for this set is a man between 18 and 29 years old in good health. Some clones in this sample may be carry-over from other donors' samples. The CDR3 runs from the conserved cysteine through the conserved F or W. Each record gives: V gene, clone size, J gene, D gene, CDR3 protein, CDR3 DNA. D genes are given only for firm matches. Part of the rows lack a size; the others show once, few, many or a class for expanded clones.

>TRBV5-1|-|TRBJ2-1|TRBD1
CASSLGTGALNEQFF
TGCGCCAGCAGCTTGGGGACAGGGGCACTGAATGAGCAGTTCTTC
>TRBV7-3|-|TRBJ2-1|TRBD1
CASSAPGQGLFF
TGTGCCAGCAGCGCCCCCGGACAGGGTTTGTTCTTC
>TRBV9|-|TRBJ1-5|-
CASSAGISLALPQHF
TGTGCCAGCAGCGCCGGGATCTCCCTAGCTTTGCCCCAGCATTTT
>TRBV2|-|TRBJ2-3|-
CASRWTETDTQYF
TGTGCCAGCAGGTGGACGGAGACAGATACGCAGTATTTT
>TRBV10-2|-|TRBJ1-2|-
CASRDRGYTF
TGCGCCAGCAGGGATAGGGGCTACACCTTC
>TRBV19|-|TRBJ1-3|-
CASRPGQRSGNTIYF
TGTGCCAGTAGACCGGGACAACGCTCTGGAAACACCATATATTTT
>TRBV27|once|TRBJ2-5|TRBD1
CASSPGTGGTQYF
TGTGCCAGCAGCCCCGGGACAGGGGGGACCCAGTACTTC
>TRBV6-1|-|TRBJ2-1|TRBD2
CASSEGLGLAGNEQFF
TGTGCCAGCAGTGAAGGTCTCGGACTAGCGGGGAATGAGCAGTTCTTC
>TRBV30|-|TRBJ1-1|-
CAWRGVVNTEAFF
TGTGCCTGGAGAGGGGTTGTGAACACTGAAGCTTTCTTT
>TRBV7-7|few|TRBJ2-7|-
CASSRNRDSYEQYF
TGTGCCAGCAGCCGGAACAGGGACTCCTACGAGCAGTACTTC
>TRBV11-1|few|TRBJ2-3|-
CASSPWTAGDTQYF
TGTGCCAGCAGCCCATGGACTGCCGGGGATACGCAGTATTTT
>TRBV5-1|-|TRBJ1-1|TRBD1
CASRTTGQENTEAFF
TGCGCCAGCAGGACAACGGGACAGGAGAACACTGAAGCTTTCTTT
>TRBV11-2|-|TRBJ1-1|-
CASSQGGLNTEAFF
TGTGCCAGCAGCCAGGGAGGGCTGAACACTGAAGCTTTCTTT
>TRBV2|-|TRBJ2-1|-
CASRSSSYNEQFF
TGTGCCAGCAGAAGTTCCTCCTACAATGAGCAGTTCTTC
>TRBV4-1|-|TRBJ1-5|-
CASSQEGVEPQHF
TGCGCCAGCAGCCAAGAGGGGGTTGAGCCCCAGCATTTT
>TRBV28|-|TRBJ1-4|-
CASSLSNKGGKLFF
TGTGCCAGCAGTTTATCTAATAAGGGCGGAAAACTGTTTTTT
>TRBV28|-|TRBJ1-1|TRBD1
CASIILPGQGATEAFF
TGTGCCAGCATCATCTTGCCGGGACAGGGGGCAACTGAAGCTTTCTTT
>TRBV10-3|-|TRBJ2-5|-
CAISPGHQQETQYF
TGTGCCATCAGTCCGGGACACCAACAAGAGACCCAGTACTTC
>TRBV28|-|TRBJ2-5|TRBD1
CASRGQVVGTQYF
TGTGCCAGCCGGGGACAGGTGGTAGGGACCCAGTACTTC
>TRBV11-2|once|TRBJ2-7|TRBD1
CASSLERDRVYEQYF
TGTGCCAGCAGCTTAGAAAGAGACAGGGTCTACGAGCAGTACTTC
>TRBV5-4|-|TRBJ1-2|-
CASSRGGDSYALF
TGTGCCAGCAGCAGGGGTGGAGACAGCTACGCGCTTTTC
>TRBV29-1|-|TRBJ2-1|TRBD2
CSVGRGERELFF
TGCAGCGTTGGCCGCGGGGAGCGGGAGTTGTTCTTC
>TRBV7-9|-|TRBJ1-2|TRBD1
CASSWTGLDYGYTF
TGTGCCAGCAGCTGGACAGGTTTAGACTATGGCTACACCTTC
>TRBV9|-|TRBJ2-1|-
CASSVGRGANEQFF
TGTGCCAGCAGCGTAGGGCGAGGAGCCAATGAGCAGTTCTTC
>TRBV11-3|once|TRBJ2-2|-
CASSPSDGNTGELFF
TGTGCCAGCAGCCCATCCGACGGTAACACCGGGGAGCTGTTTTTT
>TRBV11-1|few|TRBJ2-3|-
CASSLRQSSTDTQYF
TGTGCCAGCAGCTTACGACAGAGTAGCACAGATACGCAGTATTTT
>TRBV18|-|TRBJ2-5|-
CASSPPVGVETQYF
TGTGCCAGCTCACCACCGGTAGGGGTCGAGACCCAGTACTTC
>TRBV5-1|-|TRBJ2-3|TRBD1
CASSFGQGTDTQYF
TGCGCCAGCAGCTTCGGACAGGGCACAGATACGCAGTATTTT
>TRBV2|-|TRBJ2-2|TRBD1
CASRGDSSGELFF
TGTGCCAGCAGGGGGGACAGTTCCGGGGAGCTGTTTTTT
>TRBV5-1|-|TRBJ2-1|TRBD2
CASSLAGEAYNEQFF
TGCGCCAGCAGCTTAGCGGGAGAGGCCTACAATGAGCAGTTCTTC